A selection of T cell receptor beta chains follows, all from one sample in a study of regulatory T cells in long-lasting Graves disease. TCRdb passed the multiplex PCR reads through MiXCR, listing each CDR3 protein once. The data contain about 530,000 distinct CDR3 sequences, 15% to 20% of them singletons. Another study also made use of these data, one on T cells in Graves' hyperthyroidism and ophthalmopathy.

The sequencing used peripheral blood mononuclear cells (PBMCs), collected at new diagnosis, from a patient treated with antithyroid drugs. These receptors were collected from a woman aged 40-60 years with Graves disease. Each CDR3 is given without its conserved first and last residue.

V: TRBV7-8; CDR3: ASSPVLGGSPNEQF
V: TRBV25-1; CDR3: ATTGQGRYEQY
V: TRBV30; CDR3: AWSVVRSMF
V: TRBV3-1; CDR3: ASSQFLAVGSPLH
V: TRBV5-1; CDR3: ASSPSTGVSGNTIY
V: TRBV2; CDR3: ASSDTHTIY
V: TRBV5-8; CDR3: ASSLQGQPIYEQY
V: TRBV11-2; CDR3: ASSLGPDRPNSPLH
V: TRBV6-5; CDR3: ASSFSRTGGTEAF
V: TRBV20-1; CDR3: SARDPQGRAYNSPLH
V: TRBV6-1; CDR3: ASSPKGSPKETQY
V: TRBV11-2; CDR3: ASSAGQFQETQY
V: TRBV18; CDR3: ASSLQQGSYEQY
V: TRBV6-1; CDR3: ASHPRARDELF
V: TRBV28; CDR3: ASSLSQTGNEQY
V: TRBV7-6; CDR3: ASSLGGLINEKLF
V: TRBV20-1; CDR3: SAPGGKETQY
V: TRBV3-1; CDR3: ASSQVMGQYGEF
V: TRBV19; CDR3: ASSIFSEQF
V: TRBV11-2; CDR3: ASSLFRGNTEAF
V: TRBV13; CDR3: ASSLDGLAGVYTGELF
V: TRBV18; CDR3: ASSPRLGETQY
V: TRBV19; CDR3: ASSIGDGNTIY
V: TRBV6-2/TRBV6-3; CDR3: ASSYSWTSGAEELF
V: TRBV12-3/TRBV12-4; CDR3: ASNGDSYGYT
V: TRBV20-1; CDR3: SARLAGPDTQY
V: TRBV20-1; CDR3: SAKTREVWNEQF
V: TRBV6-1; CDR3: ASSIETGIGEKLF
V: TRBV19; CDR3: RSNPSLSDMGTQH
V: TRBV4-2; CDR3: ASSQEAGELDTQY
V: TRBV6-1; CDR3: ASSRTGVSNQPQH
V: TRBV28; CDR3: ASSLGGLDYGYT
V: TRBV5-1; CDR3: ASSLGIVRDQETQY
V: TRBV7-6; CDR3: ASSPKRQVYNEQF
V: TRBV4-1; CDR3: ASSQVGRKNTEAF
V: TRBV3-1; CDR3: ASSQDRRPWGYT
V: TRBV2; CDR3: ASSPQGTGVHDEQF
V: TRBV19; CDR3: ASRTSGGGADTQY